This T cell receptor beta chain was identified during a study of somatic mutations in cytotoxic T cells in rheumatoid arthritis. Across the whole study: Certain V beta antibody-stained T-cell populations, V beta1+ cells sequenced for TCRB among them, were flow-sorted to nearly 100% purity. Overall study results and limits: Which antigens the expanded CD8+ clones targeted was unknown. Between rheumatoid arthritis patients and age-matched healthy controls, CD8+ T-cell clonality showed no significant difference.

The CDR3 length is 15 residues. Germline V CDR1 and CDR2: LNHDA, SQIVND (reference sequence). Trimming stripped 5 bases from V and 5 bases from J, with 18 bases between. Profiled with immunoSEQ multiplex PCR; TCRdb holds only in-frame clones, not every one. The table shows over 10,000 clones, with 80% to 85% occurring only once. This clone was detected once. Its antigen is unknown. The TCR was taken from a woman aged 55-75 years in good health. The specimen sequenced was CD8+ T cells sorted from blood. The chain carries TRBV19 and TRBJ1-2; TRBD1 is a possible D gene (6 bases). The CDR3: CASSVPGGGRYGYTF. CDR3 sequence (DNA): TGTGCCAGTAGTGTCCCGGGAGGGGGGAGATATGGCTACACCTTC.